Each of the 20 T cell receptor beta chains below was sequenced from the same sample in a study of cytomegalovirus exposure and HLA in healthy donors. The PCR made use of 60 Vbeta and 13 Jbeta primers. Sequencing used immunoSEQ multiplex PCR; TCRdb keeps in-frame clones, though not all of them. The data contain more than 90,000 clones, around three quarters of them singletons. The specimen sequenced was PBMCs. All receptors come from a young man in good health and CMV-seronegative.

The gene calls are TRBV5-1 and TRBJ2-5, with D tentatively TRBD1 (7 bases). Germline CDR1 SGHRS, CDR2 YFSETQ. CDR3 length equals 13 residues. V lost 3 bases and J lost 4, with 10 bases in between. Here the CDR3 DNA reads TGCGCCAGCAGCTGGGGGGACAGAGAGACCCAGTACTTC. Protein: CASSWGDRETQYF.

CDR3 sequence: CASSQGSPTEAFF. CDR3 nucleotide sequence: TGCGCCAGCAGCCAAGGCAGTCCCACTGAAGCTTTCTTT. The V gene is TRBV4-3, the J gene TRBJ1-1; D is uncertain. Germline loops: CDR1 LGHNA, CDR2 YSLEER. The CDR3 loop spans 13 amino acids. V dropped 1 base and J dropped 4 bases, with 7 bases sitting between them.

The CDR3 DNA reads TGTGCCAGCAGCCCAGTTGTTAGGACAGCCGGACCAGGGGCCAACGTCCTGACTTTC. Its translation is CASSPVVRTAGPGANVLTF. The chain combines TRBV4-2 with TRBJ2-6; a possible D gene is TRBD1 (6 bases). Germline V lookup: CDR1 LGHNA, CDR2 YNFKEQ. V shed 4 bases and J shed 4 bases, with 23 bases lying between them. The CDR3 sequence is 19 residues long.

V and J are TRBV6-6 and TRBJ1-2; unclear D gene. This CDR3 is built from 12 residues. Germline V gene lookup returns CDR1 MNHNY and CDR2 SVGAGI (reference sequence). The V end was cut by 3 bases, the J end by 3 bases, with 5 bases between. The DNA of the CDR3 is TGTGCCAGCAGTTATCCAGACTATGGCTACACCTTC. This gives the protein CASSYPDYGYTF.

The rearrangement uses TRBV4-3 and TRBJ1-2, with TRBD1 as a possible D gene (6 bases). The length of the CDR3 is 15 residues. In germline, CDR1 is LGHNA, CDR2 YSLEER. Deletions cut 1 base from V and 7 bases from J, with 16 bases between. The CDR3: CASSQAHRARGGYTF. CDR3 DNA: TGCGCCAGCAGCCAAGCCCACAGGGCCAGGGGTGGCTACACCTTC.

This clone was found a few times. Written as DNA, the CDR3 is TGCGCCAGCAGCTTGCTTTCAGGGGACTACGAGCAGTACGTC. As protein: CASSLLSGDYEQYV. This chain connects TRBV5-1 to TRBJ2-7, with D possibly TRBD1 on 6 matching bases. This CDR3 spans 14 amino acids. With 1 base removed from V and 3 bases from J, the gap between germline ends came to 11 bases. Germline lookup yields CDR1 SGHRS and CDR2 YFSETQ.

A word on this clone: Other DNA sequences within the sample encode an identical CDR3. The rearrangement uses TRBV5-1 and TRBJ1-3, with D possibly matching TRBD1 (6 bases). Germline CDR1 is SGHRS and CDR2 is YFSETQ. The CDR3 sequence is 16 residues long. Trimming removed 1 base from V and 0 bases from J, with 11 bases in between. CDR3 region: CASSLTGQISGNTIYF. The CDR3 region has the DNA TGCGCCAGCAGCTTGACAGGGCAAATCTCTGGAAACACCATATATTTT.

This clone was counted once. The chain combines TRBV16 with TRBJ2-1; D is undetermined. The germline gives CDR1 KGHSY, CDR2 FQNENV. This CDR3 contains 13 residues. The V end lost 6 bases, the J end lost 3 bases, and 9 bases lay between the germline ends. The CDR3 DNA reads TGTGCCAGCAGTCACTCTCACTACAATGAGCAGTTCTTC. It specifies CASSHSHYNEQFF.

The J gene is TRBJ2-2, the V gene TRBV5-6; 8 nucleotides agree with TRBD2. With 0 bases clipped from V and 4 bases from J, the junction kept 5 bases outside the gene matches. The CDR3 covers 16 residues. Germline values: CDR1 SGHDT, CDR2 YYEEEE. The CDR3 loop reads CASSLAGGAGTGELFF. DNA for the CDR3: TGTGCCAGCAGCTTGGCCGGGGGGGCGGGCACCGGGGAGCTGTTTTTT.

This rearrangement joins TRBV27 to TRBJ2-7, with D perhaps matching TRBD1 (6 bases). The CDR3 consists of 13 residues. Germline CDR1 MNHEY, CDR2 SMNVEV (reference sequence). The V and J ends lost 8 bases and 3 bases respectively, with 14 bases between them. The CDR3 loop reads CASGSDRFYEQYF. CDR3 bases: TGTGCCAGCGGCTCGGACAGATTCTACGAGCAGTACTTC.

The DNA for the CDR3 is TGTGCCAGTAGCTCCCAAGGGGGACCCCATGTCCTGACTTTC. Residues: CASSSQGGPHVLTF. The V call is TRBV19, the J call TRBJ2-6; a possible D gene is TRBD1 (6 bases). This CDR3 contains 14 residues. V dropped 6 bases and J dropped 13 bases, with 19 bases sitting between them. Germline lookup yields CDR1 LNHDA and CDR2 SQIVND (reference sequence).

This chain links TRBV4-1 with TRBJ1-2, with D hard to call. The V and J ends lost 1 base and 7 bases respectively, with 7 bases between them. CDR1 is MGHRA and CDR2 is YSYEKL in the germline V gene. CDR3 length: 12 residues. CDR3 in DNA: TGCGCCAGCAGCCAAGTGTCGGGTGGCTACACCTTC. Its translation: CASSQVSGGYTF.

This chain connects TRBV2 to TRBJ1-2; D gene uncertain. There are 13 residues in the CDR3. With 3 bases removed from V and 7 bases from J, the gap between germline ends came to 12 bases. Per the germline V gene, CDR1 is SNHLY and CDR2 is FYNNEI. This CDR3 is CASSEGRDGGYTF. The CDR3 DNA reads TGTGCCAGCAGTGAGGGGAGGGATGGTGGCTACACCTTC.

CDR3 sequence: CAGGTGENTEAFF. The DNA of the CDR3 is TGTGCCGGCGGGACAGGGGAGAACACTGAAGCTTTCTTT. V usage is TRBV7-9 and J usage is TRBJ1-1, with 10 bases aligning to TRBD1. The length of the CDR3 is 13 residues. V was clipped by 11 bases and J by 1 base; unmatched bases: 4. Germline CDR1 reads SEHNR; CDR2 reads FQNEAQ (reference sequence).

Only one count was recorded for this clone. The genes are TRBV5-8 and TRBJ2-1, with D maybe TRBD1 (6 bases). This CDR3 contains 12 residues. Germline V gene lookup returns CDR1 SGHTS and CDR2 YDEGEE. The V end lost 1 base, the J end lost 10 bases, and 9 bases lay between the germline ends. Here the CDR3 reads CASSLQGWEQFF. The CDR3, as DNA: TGTGCCAGCAGCTTGCAGGGGTGGGAGCAGTTCTTC. Together with reference TRBV5-8 and TRBJ2-1, the CDR3 gives the full variable domain: EAGVTQSPTHLIKTRGQQATLRCSPISGHTSVYWYQQALGLGLQFLLWYDEGEERNRGNFPPRFSGRQFPNYSSELNVNALELEDSALYLCASSLQGWEQFFGPGTRLTVL.

The chain recombines TRBV29-1 with TRBJ1-2, with D perhaps TRBD1 (5 bases). CDR1 SQVTM and CDR2 ANQGSEA come from the germline V gene. The CDR3 is 15 residues long. V was cut by 2 bases and J by 2 bases, with 15 bases left in between. The CDR3 nucleotides are TGCAGCGTTGAACCATGGGACTTCGCCAACTATGGCTACACCTTC. Its translation: CSVEPWDFANYGYTF.

The chain combines TRBV19 with TRBJ1-1; D is ambiguous. Germline values: CDR1 LNHDA, CDR2 SQIVND (reference sequence). V was cut by 4 bases and J by 6 bases, with 15 bases left in between. There are 14 residues in the CDR3. CDR3 sequence: CASSTTGGGAEAFF. The DNA for the CDR3 is TGTGCCAGTAGTACGACGGGAGGTGGTGCTGAAGCTTTCTTT.

This clone was counted a few times. This chain uses TRBV10-3 with TRBJ1-1; 9 nucleotides line up with TRBD1. Germline V gives CDR1 ENHRY, CDR2 SYGVKD. V was pared by 6 bases and J by 5 bases, with 7 bases of the junction left unmatched. The CDR3 contains 14 residues. CDR3 sequence reads: CAISSGQGGTEAFF. The CDR3 DNA reads as TGTGCCATCAGCTCGGGACAGGGTGGAACTGAAGCTTTCTTT.

This clone occurred a few times. The chain has TRBV7-2 and TRBJ2-7, with 12 bases aligning to TRBD2. The germline gives CDR1 SGHTA, CDR2 FQGNSA. The trim removed 5 bases at V and 3 bases at J, leaving 5 bases unmatched. The CDR3 runs to 15 residues. CDR3 in DNA: TGTGCCAGCAGCCCCGGACTAGCGGGGATCTACGAGCAGTACGTC. Its protein product is CASSPGLAGIYEQYV.

The chain couples TRBV6-1 to TRBJ2-5; D may be TRBD1 (6 bases). V dropped 7 bases and J dropped 3 bases, with 18 bases sitting between them. This CDR3 is 15 amino acids long. CDR1 is MNHNS, CDR2 SASEGT, per germline. CDR3 in DNA: TGTGCCAGCACCCTAGCCGGGACACCGAAAGAGACCCAGTACTTC. Protein: CASTLAGTPKETQYF.